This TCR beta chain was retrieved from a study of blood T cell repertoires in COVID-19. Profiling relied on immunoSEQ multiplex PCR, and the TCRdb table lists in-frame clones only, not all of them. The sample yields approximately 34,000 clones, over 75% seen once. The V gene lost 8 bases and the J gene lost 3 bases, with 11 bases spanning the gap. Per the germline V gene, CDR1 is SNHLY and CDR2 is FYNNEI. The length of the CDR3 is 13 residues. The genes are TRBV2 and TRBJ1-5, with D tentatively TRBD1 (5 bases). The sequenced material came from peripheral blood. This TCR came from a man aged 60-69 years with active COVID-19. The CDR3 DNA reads TGTGCCAGCGGTCAGGGTCTCAATCAGCCCCAGCATTTT. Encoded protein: CASGQGLNQPQHF.